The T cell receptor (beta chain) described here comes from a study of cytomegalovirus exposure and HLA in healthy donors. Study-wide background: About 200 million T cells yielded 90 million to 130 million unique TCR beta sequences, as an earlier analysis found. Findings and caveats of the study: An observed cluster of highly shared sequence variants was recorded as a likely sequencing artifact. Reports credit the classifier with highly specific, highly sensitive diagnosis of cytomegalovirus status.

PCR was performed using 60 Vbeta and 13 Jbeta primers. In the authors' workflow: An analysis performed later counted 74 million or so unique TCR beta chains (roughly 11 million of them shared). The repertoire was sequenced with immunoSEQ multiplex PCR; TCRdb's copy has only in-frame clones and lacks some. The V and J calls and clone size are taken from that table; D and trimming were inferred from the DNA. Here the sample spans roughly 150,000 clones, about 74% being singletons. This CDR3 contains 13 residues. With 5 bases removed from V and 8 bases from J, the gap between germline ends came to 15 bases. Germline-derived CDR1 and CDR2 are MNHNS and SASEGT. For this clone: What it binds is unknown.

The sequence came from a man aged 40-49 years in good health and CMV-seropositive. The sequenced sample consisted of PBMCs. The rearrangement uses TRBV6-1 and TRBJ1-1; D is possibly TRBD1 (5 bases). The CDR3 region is CASSLVGGEEAFF. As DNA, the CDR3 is TGTGCCAGCAGTTTGGTTGGGGGGGAGGAAGCTTTCTTT.